This T cell receptor (beta chain) was sequenced during a study of blood T cell repertoires in COVID-19. Study background: T cells, B-cell-depleted T cells, or PBMCs provided the cDNA or gDNA that served as material.

Here immunoSEQ multiplex PCR was the method, and the copy in TCRdb shows in-frame clones only, minus some. The table includes 100,000 or so clones, 87% detected once. V was clipped by 0 bases and J by 1 base; unmatched bases: 1. Per germline, CDR1 MNHEY and CDR2 SVGAGI. The CDR3 totals 15 residues. Sequenced input: peripheral blood. This receptor was obtained from a man aged 25 to 45 in a cohort sampled during active COVID-19. This rearrangement joins TRBV6-5 to TRBJ2-3, with 7 positions matching TRBD2. The CDR3 loop reads CASSYSGLRTDTQYF. The DNA for the CDR3 is TGTGCCAGCAGTTACTCGGGACTACGCACAGATACGCAGTATTTT.